The clone carrying this T cell receptor beta chain occurred a few times. Template switching added a universal primer binding site, and final cDNA carried unique molecular identifiers. TCRdb itself ran the 5' RACE reads through MiXCR, one entry per CDR3 protein. Here the sample spans about 470,000 distinct CDR3 sequences, 24% being singletons. Trimming shortened V by 2 bases and J by 7 bases, and 9 bases separated the two germline ends. The CDR3 has 12 amino acids. The record originates from a study of identical twins. This sample was also put to use in a study of T cells expressing NK-cell markers.

This receptor was taken from a woman under 30 in good health. The sample comprised CD4+ T cells sorted from blood. The rearrangement links TRBV12-3 or TRBV12-4 to TRBJ2-7, with D unresolved. The CDR3: CASSLRSREQYF. CDR3 coding DNA: TGTGCCAGCAGTTTAAGGTCCCGTGAGCAGTACTTC.